The clone carrying this TCR beta chain was picked up many times. Antigen unknown. The data originate from a study of read filtering for tumor transcriptome and immune sequencing. Study-wide background: Mean patient age was roughly 72 years, range about 47 to 85; approximately 18 male, 14 to 15 female. R-ISS stage counts were roughly eight for I, roughly 16 for II, 7 for III. Study-level results: Compared with RNA-seq, IR-seq gave much higher clonotype depth and reliability. Without single-read clonotypes, shared clonotype proportions correlated more between IR-seq and RNA-seq.

Germline V gene sequence: CDR1 SGHTA, CDR2 FQGNSA. The CDR3 covers 14 residues. V gave up 5 bases and J gave up 4 bases; unmatched junction bases: 5. Molecular barcoded adaptors covering alpha/delta and beta/gamma chains were used on roughly 400 ng RNA. TCRdb fed the reads into MiXCR, producing one record per CDR3 protein. The sample yields approximately 57,000 distinct CDR3 sequences, 12% seen once. The chain employs TRBV7-2 and TRBJ1-5; 7 bases are a match to TRBD1. The TCR comes from a donor aged 40 or over with multiple myeloma. Sequenced material: a population of CD138-negative cells sorted from bone marrow. The CDR3 nucleotides are TGTGCCAGCAGCATTGGGACAGCTAATCAGCCCCAGCATTTT. Protein sequence: CASSIGTANQPQHF.